The 31 T cell receptor beta chains below come from one sample, sequenced in a study of blood T cell repertoires in COVID-19. TCRdb's copy holds only in-frame clones and misses some; the assay was immunoSEQ multiplex PCR. The profile shows about 280,000 clones, about nine tenths of them singletons. Sequencing input: peripheral blood. Every receptor here comes from a middle-aged man with acute or convalescent COVID-19.

Written as DNA, the CDR3 is TGCAGTGCTAGTCCCTACAGGTCCCAAGAGACCCAGTACTTC. Translating gives CSASPYRSQETQYF. This chain joins TRBV20-1 and TRBJ2-5; tentatively, D is TRBD1 (5 bases). V was clipped by 3 bases and J by 1 base, with 12 bases between them. Looked up from germline, CDR1 is DFQATT and CDR2 is SNEGSKA (reference sequence). The CDR3 sequence is 14 residues long.

The chain's CDR3 is CASSQDPGATNEKLFF. CDR3 DNA: TGTGCCAGCAGCCAAGATCCAGGGGCAACTAATGAAAAACTGTTTTTT. The chain joins TRBV4-2 to TRBJ1-4, with D possibly TRBD1 on 6 matching bases. CDR3 length: 16 amino acids. Between the trimmed V and J ends, which lost 0 bases and 0 bases, there was a span of 8 bases. Germline CDR1 and CDR2: LGHNA and YNFKEQ.

The chain is built from TRBV20-1 and TRBJ1-4; 8 positions match TRBD1. Losses at the gene ends were 3 bases for V and 12 bases for J; bases not matched to a gene: 9. Germline V gene data show CDR1 as DFQATT and CDR2 as SNEGSKA (reference sequence). The CDR3 has 13 amino acids. The CDR3 spells CSASDRGLIELFF. CDR3 DNA: TGCAGTGCTAGTGACAGGGGATTAATCGAACTGTTTTTT.

This chain connects TRBV19 to TRBJ1-5; D may be TRBD1 (5 bases). The germline V and J ends were trimmed by 3 bases and 9 bases, with 18 bases remaining between them. From germline, CDR1 is LNHDA and CDR2 SQIVND (reference sequence). This CDR3 spans 15 amino acids. CDR3: CASSMDGRGSWPQHF. The CDR3 coding sequence is TGTGCCAGTAGTATGGACGGTCGGGGGTCCTGGCCCCAGCATTTT. The full variable domain, rest sourced from reference TRBV19 and TRBJ1-5, is DGGITQSPKYLFRKEGQNVTLSCEQNLNHDAMYWYRQDPGQGLRLIYYSQIVNDFQKGDIAEGYSVSREKKESFPLTVTSAQKNPTAFYLCASSMDGRGSWPQHFGDGTRLSIL.

The chain is built from TRBV9 and TRBJ2-5; the match to TRBD2 covers 12 bases. Germline loops: CDR1 SGDLS, CDR2 YYNGEE. The CDR3 sequence is 17 residues long. The junction had 8 bases not matched to a gene; V was cut back by 0 bases and J by 5 bases. DNA of the CDR3: TGTGCCAGCAGCGTAGGAGCTAGCGGGGGGGCCGGGGAGACCCAGTACTTC. Its protein is CASSVGASGGAGETQYF.

The CDR3 DNA follows: TGTGCCAGCTCCGGGGGAAATCAGCCCCAGCATTTT. Amino acid sequence: CASSGGNQPQHF. The chain combines TRBV5-5 with TRBJ1-5; a possible D gene is TRBD1 (5 bases). The CDR3 is made up of 12 amino acids. Germline V gives CDR1 SGHKS, CDR2 YYEKEE (reference sequence). The V and J ends lost 7 bases and 4 bases respectively, with 9 bases between them.

V and J are TRBV7-9 and TRBJ2-6; D is undetermined. Trimming took off 5 bases at V and 0 bases at J, with 14 bases between the two ends. The CDR3 length is 17 residues. The germline V gene encodes CDR1 SEHNR and CDR2 FQNEAQ (reference sequence). For the CDR3, the DNA is TGTGCCAGCAGCATCAAAGACAAACCCTCTGGGGCCAACGTCCTGACTTTC. Its translation: CASSIKDKPSGANVLTF.

The chain employs TRBV5-1 and TRBJ2-1; 12 bases agree with TRBD2. This CDR3 region has 14 residues. The germline V gene has CDR1 SGHRS and CDR2 YFSETQ. V shed 4 bases and J 5 bases; nucleotides not matched to a gene: 1. The CDR3 sequence is CASSRTSGDNEQFF. CDR3 nucleotides: TGCGCCAGCAGCCGGACTAGCGGGGACAATGAGCAGTTCTTC.

The chain links TRBV7-3 to TRBJ1-1; 8 bases are shared with TRBD1. This CDR3 is 16 amino acids long. The germline gives CDR1 SGHTA, CDR2 FQGTGA. Trimming took 2 bases from V and 0 from J; bases not matched to a gene: 5. The CDR3 reads CASSLRPDRVNTEAFF. The CDR3 DNA is TGTGCCAGCAGCTTACGGCCGGACAGGGTGAACACTGAAGCTTTCTTT. The full variable domain, rest sourced from reference TRBV7-3 and TRBJ1-1, is GAGVSQTPSNKVTEKGKYVELRCDPISGHTALYWYRQSLGQGPEFLIYFQGTGAADDSGLPNDRFFAVRPEGSVSTLKIQRTERGDSAVYLCASSLRPDRVNTEAFFGQGTRLTVV.

On this clone: Other DNA sequences in the same sample also yield this CDR3. The chain employs TRBV5-5 and TRBJ1-4, with TRBD1 as a possible D gene (5 bases). Germline CDR1 SGHKS, CDR2 YYEKEE (reference sequence). Trimming removed 5 bases at V and 4 bases at J, with 9 bases between. The CDR3 covers 13 residues. The CDR3 loop reads CASSPDSNEKLFF. The CDR3 DNA follows: TGTGCCAGCAGTCCCGACAGTAATGAAAAACTGTTTTTT.

This clone was recorded only once. The chain joins TRBV7-2 to TRBJ1-6, with D maybe TRBD1 (6 bases). V was pared by 5 bases and J by 9 bases, with 14 bases between. Germline loops: CDR1 SGHTA, CDR2 FQGNSA. CDR3 length equals 14 residues. The CDR3 sequence is CASSLRTVSSPLHF. In nucleotides, the CDR3 is TGTGCCAGCAGCCTTCGGACAGTGAGTTCACCCCTCCACTTT.

The chain combines TRBV4-1 with TRBJ2-3, with 11 bases lining up with TRBD2. The germline gives CDR1 MGHRA, CDR2 YSYEKL. J was trimmed by 4 bases and V by 2 bases; bases with no gene match: 11. The CDR3 spans 18 residues. As DNA, the CDR3 is TGCGCCAGCAGCCAACCCCCGGGGAAACTAGCGGGGGCAGATACGCAGTATTTT. Amino acid sequence: CASSQPPGKLAGADTQYF.

The gene calls are TRBV29-1 and TRBJ1-1, with TRBD1 as a possible D gene (6 bases). This CDR3 comprises 13 residues. Germline CDR1 SQVTM, CDR2 ANQGSEA. The chain's CDR3 is CGADSYMNTEAFF. DNA for the CDR3: TGCGGGGCGGACAGCTACATGAACACTGAAGCTTTCTTT.

The genes are TRBV2 and TRBJ1-1, with 7 bases matching TRBD1. In germline, CDR1 is SNHLY, CDR2 FYNNEI. With V trimmed by 6 bases and J by 7 bases, 5 bases remained unmatched. This CDR3 is built from 12 residues. CDR3 in DNA: TGTGCCAGCAGCGAGACAGGGTTTGAAGCTTTCTTT. This sequence encodes CASSETGFEAFF. The complete variable domain, with remaining parts taken from reference TRBV2 and TRBJ1-1, reads EPEVTQTPSHQVTQMGQEVILRCVPISNHLYFYWYRQILGQKVEFLVSFYNNEISEKSEIFDDQFSVERPDGSNFTLKIRSTKLEDSAMYFCASSETGFEAFFGQGTRLTVV.

This chain joins TRBV2 and TRBJ1-2, with a tentative D call TRBD1 (5 bases). V was trimmed by 6 bases and J by 8 bases, leaving 19 bases between them. The germline gives CDR1 SNHLY, CDR2 FYNNEI. The CDR3 consists of 14 residues. The CDR3 sequence is CASRQGYLDPGYTF. The CDR3 nucleotides read TGTGCCAGCAGGCAGGGCTACCTCGATCCGGGCTACACCTTC.

Turning to this clone: Other DNA variants within this sample encode the same CDR3. V gene TRBV12-3 or TRBV12-4 combines with J gene TRBJ2-5; a weak D match, TRBD2 (5 bases). The CDR3 runs 13 residues. Trimming took 2 bases from V and 4 from J, leaving 8 bases between them. CDR3 sequence reads: CASSLRGGETQYF. The CDR3 bases are TGTGCCAGCAGTTTACGGGGTGGAGAGACCCAGTACTTC.

The V gene is TRBV11-2, the J gene TRBJ2-5; TRBD1 matches at 8 bases. The CDR3 spans 14 residues. J gave up 4 bases and V 4 bases, and 5 bases lay outside the gene matches. Per germline, CDR1 SGHAT and CDR2 FQNNGV. This chain's CDR3 is CASSSGQVVETQYF. The CDR3 DNA reads as TGTGCCAGCAGCTCGGGACAGGTGGTAGAGACCCAGTACTTC. Using reference TRBV11-2 and TRBJ2-5 for the parts outside the CDR3, the full variable domain is EAGVAQSPRYKIIEKRQSVAFWCNPISGHATLYWYQQILGQGPKLLIQFQNNGVVDDSQLPKDRFSAERLKGVDSTLKIQPAKLEDSAVYLCASSSGQVVETQYFGPGTRLLVL.

The genes are TRBV6-2 or TRBV6-3 and TRBJ1-5; D might be TRBD1 (5 bases). The CDR3 spans 13 residues. Trimming left V 0 bases short and J 7 bases short, with 7 bases between. Germline CDR1 MNHEY, CDR2 SVGEGT. CDR3 bases: TGTGCCAGCAGTTACTCGAAGGGGCAGCCCCAGCATTTT. It specifies CASSYSKGQPQHF.

The sample holds one count of this clone. The rearrangement uses TRBV7-9 and TRBJ1-4, with 7 bases aligning to TRBD1. The V gene end was trimmed by 1 base and the J gene end by 7 bases; junction bases not matched to a gene: 6. CDR1 is SEHNR, CDR2 FQNEAQ, per germline (reference sequence). CDR3 length equals 15 residues. This CDR3 is CASSLDGTASEKLFF. The CDR3 DNA reads TGTGCCAGCAGCTTAGATGGGACAGCCAGTGAAAAACTGTTTTTT.

The V and J genes are TRBV4-1 and TRBJ2-6, with 8 positions matching TRBD1. Trimming took 4 bases from V and 0 from J; bases not matched to a gene: 5. This CDR3 is 17 amino acids long. Germline CDR1 and CDR2: MGHRA and YSYEKL. Here the CDR3 reads CASSPGQGHSGANVLTF. In DNA, the CDR3 is TGCGCCAGCAGCCCCGGACAGGGACACTCTGGGGCCAACGTCCTGACTTTC.

The chain recombines TRBV3-1 (or the pseudogene TRBV3-2) with TRBJ2-5; the D gene is possibly TRBD2 (5 bases). CDR1 is LGHDT, CDR2 YNNKEL, per germline (reference sequence). V was clipped by 7 bases and J by 2 bases, with 8 bases between them. The CDR3 contains 12 residues. In DNA form, the CDR3 reads TGTGCCAGCACGGGATTACAAGAGACCCAGTACTTC. This gives the protein CASTGLQETQYF.

This clone has a single count. The V call is TRBV15, the J call TRBJ1-5; D remains unclear. V was pared by 3 bases and J by 3 bases, with 9 bases between. The CDR3 sequence is 14 residues long. The germline V gene encodes CDR1 LNHNV and CDR2 YYDKDF (reference sequence). CDR3 sequence: CATSSVADNQPQHF. The CDR3 DNA reads as TGTGCCACCAGCAGCGTTGCGGACAATCAGCCCCAGCATTTT.

J is TRBJ1-2 and V is TRBV12-5; 7 nucleotides agree with TRBD1. V lost 6 bases and J lost 4; bases outside the gene matches: 5. The CDR3 runs 13 residues. Germline CDR1 LGHNT, CDR2 FRNRAP. CDR3 loop: CASGATGRYGYTF. CDR3 coding DNA: TGTGCTAGTGGGGCGACAGGGCGCTATGGCTACACCTTC.

This clone was seen only a few times. The chain uses TRBV15 and TRBJ2-7; TRBD1 aligns across 8 bases. The ends lost 0 bases at V and 6 bases at J; junction bases unmatched: 7. The CDR3 is made up of 15 amino acids. CDR1 and CDR2 from the germline V gene are LNHNV and YYDKDF (reference sequence). The CDR3 here is CATSRDLQGAVEQYF. CDR3 DNA: TGTGCCACCAGCAGAGATTTGCAGGGGGCGGTCGAGCAGTACTTC.

DNA of the CDR3: TGTGCCAGCAGTTCCCCCCGACAGGGAAAGGAAGCTTTCTTT. Translated: CASSSPRQGKEAFF. This chain joins TRBV6-5 and TRBJ1-1, with 7 bases that match TRBD1. The germline CDR1 and CDR2 sequences are MNHEY and SVGAGI. Trimming removed 4 bases from V and 8 bases from J; junction bases left unmatched: 10. The CDR3 spans 14 residues.

The chain links TRBV4-1 to TRBJ2-6; a weak D match, TRBD2 (6 bases). Between the trimmed V and J ends, which lost 0 bases and 2 bases, there was a span of 8 bases. Germline CDR1 MGHRA, CDR2 YSYEKL. The CDR3 contains 16 residues. This CDR3 is CASSQEGEAGANVLTF. CDR3 nucleotide sequence: TGCGCCAGCAGCCAAGAGGGGGAGGCTGGGGCCAACGTCCTGACTTTC.

The chain has TRBV19 and TRBJ2-2, with D unresolved. The germline CDR1 and CDR2 sequences are LNHDA and SQIVND (reference sequence). This CDR3 contains 12 residues. Trimming stripped 4 bases from V and 5 bases from J, with 5 bases between. The CDR3 coding sequence is TGTGCCAGTAGTACATCAACCGGGGAGCTGTTTTTT. Protein product: CASSTSTGELFF.

V usage is TRBV5-1 and J usage is TRBJ2-5; 11 nucleotides line up with TRBD2. The CDR3 covers 14 residues. J gave up 2 bases and V 4 bases, and 1 base lay outside the gene matches. Germline V gives CDR1 SGHRS, CDR2 YFSETQ. CDR3 nucleotides: TGCGCCAGCAGCATAGCGGGGGGGCAAGAGACCCAGTACTTC. It codes for CASSIAGGQETQYF.

V and J are TRBV2 and TRBJ2-7, with D possibly being TRBD1 (5 bases). CDR3 length: 14 amino acids. Germline-derived CDR1 and CDR2 are SNHLY and FYNNEI. The germline V and J ends were trimmed by 8 bases and 2 bases, with 16 bases remaining between them. CDR3 DNA sequence: TGTGCCAGCTGGCAGGTGACAGCCACCTACGAGCAGTACTTC. It is translated as CASWQVTATYEQYF.

V and J are TRBV12-3 or TRBV12-4 and TRBJ1-5, with D unresolved. Deletions cut 1 base from V and 6 bases from J, with 4 bases between. This CDR3 spans 12 amino acids. CDR3 in amino acids: CASSLGPQPQHF. CDR3 bases: TGTGCCAGCAGTTTAGGGCCTCAGCCCCAGCATTTT.

The gene calls are TRBV25-1 and TRBJ2-1; D possibly corresponds to TRBD1 (6 bases). The CDR3 totals 16 residues. Deletions cut 4 bases from V and 6 bases from J, with 19 bases between. CDR1 is MGHDK and CDR2 is SYGVNS in the germline V gene. DNA of the CDR3: TGTGCCAGCAGTGCCGGATCAGGGGTATCGGGCAATGAGCAGTTCTTC. Translated: CASSAGSGVSGNEQFF.